The 5 T cell receptor beta chains listed next were all sequenced from one sample in a study of breast tumors, draining lymph nodes, adjacent tissues. Via MiXCR, TCRdb re-called the multiplex PCR reads, giving one row per CDR3 protein. The sample consists of 150,000 to 200,000 distinct CDR3 sequences, roughly 30% of them appearing once. The lymph nodes were axillary draining lymph nodes from breast cancer patients. The source material was axillary lymph node tissue. These receptors were obtained from a female donor with breast cancer. Some clones in this sample may be carry-over from other donors' samples.

J is TRBJ2-6 and V is TRBV12-3 or TRBV12-4; 12 bases align to TRBD2. V lost 8 bases, J lost 1 base, and 0 bases stayed unmatched. The CDR3 loop spans 15 amino acids. CDR3 region: CASGLAGSGANVLTF. DNA for the CDR3: TGTGCCAGCGGACTAGCGGGATCTGGGGCCAACGTCCTGACTTTC.

The J gene is TRBJ1-1, the V gene TRBV29-1; 7 bases are a match to TRBD1. The germline V gene encodes CDR1 SQVTM and CDR2 ANQGSEA. The CDR3 contains 14 residues. The J segment lost 4 bases and the V segment lost 4 bases, leaving 9 bases of the junction unmatched. The DNA of the CDR3 is TGCAGCGTTGCCCTCTCGACAGGGAGCACTGAAGCTTTCTTT. Translation: CSVALSTGSTEAFF.

The table lists this clonotype with a few counts. A much larger clone differs by one base, so this may be a read error. The chain couples TRBV20-1 to TRBJ2-5; no reliable D call. The germline V gene has CDR1 DFQATT and CDR2 SNEGSKA (reference sequence). The CDR3 is 14 residues long. In DNA, the CDR3 is TGCAGTGCTCCCACCGGTGGGCACCAAGCGACCCAGTACTTC. Protein: CSAPTGGHQATQYF.

This clonotype was detected ten times or more. The chain joins TRBV10-2 to TRBJ1-2; D ambiguous. From germline, CDR1 is WSHSY and CDR2 SAAADI. Trimming shortened V by 6 bases and J by 8 bases, and 13 bases separated the two germline ends. This CDR3 has 12 amino acids. The CDR3 spells CASSHTPGGYTF. The DNA for the CDR3 is TGCGCCAGCAGCCATACCCCAGGAGGCTACACCTTC.

There are many counts of this clonotype. The chain joins TRBV18 to TRBJ2-2, with TRBD2 as a possible D gene (6 bases). The CDR3 is made up of 15 amino acids. The germline CDR1 and CDR2 sequences are KGHSH and LQKENI. Trimming pared 1 base from V and 5 bases from J, leaving 11 bases between. The CDR3 region is CASSPRGGETGELFF. DNA of the CDR3: TGTGCCAGCTCACCACGGGGCGGGGAGACCGGGGAGCTGTTTTTT.